Listed here are 19 T cell receptor beta chains from one sample, sequenced in a study of blood T cell repertoires in COVID-19. Libraries were prepared by immunoSEQ multiplex PCR; TCRdb keeps only in-frame clonotypes and omits some of them. The sample has approximately 480,000 clones, roughly nine tenths seen once. The sequenced material came from PBMCs or T cells enriched from blood (not recorded which). These receptors were obtained from a woman under 30 who had recovered from COVID-19.

The rearrangement links TRBV7-9 to TRBJ1-5; TRBD1 aligns across 10 bases. The V gene's germline CDR1 is SEHNR and CDR2 FQNEAQ (reference sequence). J was trimmed by 7 bases and V by 6 bases; bases with no gene match: 9. The CDR3 length is 15 residues. CDR3 loop: CASRPGTGEGQPQHF. The CDR3, as DNA: TGTGCCAGCAGACCGGGGACAGGGGAAGGACAGCCCCAGCATTTT.

The genes are TRBV27 and TRBJ1-1, with a tentative D call TRBD1 (5 bases). Trimming took 6 bases from V and 1 from J, leaving 9 bases between them. The CDR3 spans 13 residues. The germline V gene has CDR1 MNHEY and CDR2 SMNVEV (reference sequence). CDR3 region: CASRQGGNTEAFF. The CDR3 region has the DNA TGTGCCAGCAGGCAGGGAGGGAACACTGAAGCTTTCTTT.

This clone appeared a single time. This same CDR3 is encoded by further DNA sequences in the sample. V is TRBV4-1 and J is TRBJ2-7; 7 positions match TRBD2. The J segment lost 3 bases and the V segment lost 1 base, leaving 3 bases of the junction unmatched. The CDR3 has 14 residues. Looked up from germline, CDR1 is MGHRA and CDR2 is YSYEKL. CDR3 sequence: CASSQAGRDYEQYF. The CDR3, as DNA: TGCGCCAGCAGCCAAGCAGGGAGGGACTACGAGCAGTACTTC.

The count of this clone is one. V and J are TRBV28 and TRBJ2-3, with D perhaps TRBD1 (6 bases). V was pared by 8 bases and J by 2 bases, with 17 bases between. The germline V gene has CDR1 MDHEN and CDR2 SYDVKM. The CDR3 totals 15 residues. The CDR3, as DNA: TGTGCCAGCCGTGCGCGTGACAGGTCCACAGATACGCAGTATTTT. Protein sequence: CASRARDRSTDTQYF.

The chain links TRBV18 to TRBJ1-1; D is perhaps TRBD1 (5 bases). CDR1 is KGHSH, CDR2 LQKENI, per germline. The CDR3 extends over 15 amino acids. Trimming took 6 bases from V and 7 from J, leaving 21 bases between them. This CDR3 reads CASSPNRFPEGEAFF. The DNA of the CDR3 is TGTGCCAGCTCGCCCAACAGGTTCCCCGAAGGTGAAGCTTTCTTT.

This clone was counted only a few times. The rearrangement links TRBV27 to TRBJ1-3; D unresolved. The ends were cut back, 0 bases at V and 7 bases at J, with 13 bases in the middle. The V gene's germline CDR1 is MNHEY and CDR2 SMNVEV (reference sequence). CDR3 size: 15 residues. CDR3 nucleotide sequence: TGTGCCAGCAGTTTATCGTTTAATTCCCCGAACACCATATATTTT. It is translated as CASSLSFNSPNTIYF.

The gene calls are TRBV30 and TRBJ2-7; tentative D call: TRBD2 (7 bases). The CDR3 extends over 13 amino acids. V lost 5 bases and J lost 4, with 15 bases in between. Germline loops: CDR1 GTSNPN, CDR2 SVGIG (reference sequence). The CDR3 bases are TGTGCCTGGGCTGGGGGGGCCCTATACGAGCAGTACTTC. Residues: CAWAGGALYEQYF.

The chain joins TRBV28 to TRBJ1-2, with D unresolved. Trimming removed 8 bases at V and 6 bases at J, with 16 bases between. Germline CDR1 reads MDHEN; CDR2 reads SYDVKM. The CDR3 runs 13 residues. CDR3 nucleotides: TGTGCCAGCGGAGGAAAAGGACCCCATGGCTACACCTTC. Translating gives CASGGKGPHGYTF.

This chain links TRBV19 with TRBJ2-3, with D maybe TRBD1 (5 bases). Germline loops: CDR1 LNHDA, CDR2 SQIVND (reference sequence). V gave up 6 bases and J gave up 6 bases, with 13 bases separating them. This CDR3 comprises 13 residues. CDR3 amino acids: CASSPRPGDTQYF. In DNA, the CDR3 is TGTGCCAGTAGCCCGCGACCAGGGGATACGCAGTATTTT.

The rearrangement joins TRBV18 to TRBJ1-6; TRBD1 agrees at 7 bases. CDR1 and CDR2 from the germline V gene are KGHSH and LQKENI. CDR3 length equals 14 residues. The trim removed 4 bases at V and 10 bases at J, leaving 7 bases unmatched. CDR3 DNA: TGTGCCAGCTCACGACAGGGATCGGAATCACCCCTCCACTTT. Protein: CASSRQGSESPLHF.

The V call is TRBV7-2, the J call TRBJ1-2; maybe TRBD1 (6 bases). Between the trimmed V and J ends, which lost 4 bases and 8 bases, there was a span of 29 bases. CDR3 length: 18 residues. From germline, CDR1 is SGHTA and CDR2 FQGNSA. Here the CDR3 DNA reads TGTGCCAGCAGCTCTCCCTCCGGTCGGGACACTCGCGATCTGGGCTACACCTTC. Translating gives CASSSPSGRDTRDLGYTF.

The chain carries TRBV5-6 and TRBJ2-6, with 7 bases fitting TRBD2. The junction had 6 bases not matched to a gene; V was cut back by 6 bases and J by 0 bases. Germline CDR1 is SGHDT and CDR2 is YYEEEE. The CDR3 runs 16 residues. The CDR3 protein is CASTPWGGSGANVLTF. The CDR3 region has the DNA TGTGCCAGCACTCCCTGGGGGGGCTCTGGGGCCAACGTCCTGACTTTC.

V usage is TRBV28 and J usage is TRBJ2-7; the match to TRBD2 covers 12 bases. Trimming took 8 bases from V and 0 from J; bases not matched to a gene: 2. Germline lookup yields CDR1 MDHEN and CDR2 SYDVKM. The CDR3 sequence is 14 residues long. CDR3 bases: TGTGCCAGCTCGACTAGCGGGGGCTCCTACGAGCAGTACTTC. It yields the protein CASSTSGGSYEQYF.

V and J are TRBV15 and TRBJ1-3, with D tentatively TRBD1 (6 bases). Looked up from germline, CDR1 is LNHNV and CDR2 is YYDKDF (reference sequence). V lost 0 bases and J lost 3, with 12 bases in between. The CDR3 length is 16 residues. CDR3 protein: CATSRDRGAVGNTIYF. The CDR3 region has the DNA TGTGCCACCAGCAGAGATCGGGGGGCGGTTGGAAACACCATATATTTT.

The chain is built from TRBV12-3 or TRBV12-4 and TRBJ2-1; D may be TRBD2 (6 bases). The CDR3 contains 12 residues. With 5 bases removed from V and 8 bases from J, the gap between germline ends came to 10 bases. CDR3 bases: TGTGCCAGCAGTGTATGGGGGGATGAGCAGTTCTTC. This sequence encodes CASSVWGDEQFF.

The V and J genes are TRBV19 and TRBJ2-1, with 8 nucleotides matching TRBD2. Per the germline V gene, CDR1 is LNHDA and CDR2 is SQIVND (reference sequence). The CDR3 loop spans 15 amino acids. Unmatched junction bases numbered 5, after V lost 4 bases and J lost 3 bases. The CDR3: CASSKGGGFYNEQFF. The CDR3 nucleotides read TGTGCCAGTAGTAAGGGCGGGGGGTTCTACAATGAGCAGTTCTTC.

The rearrangement links TRBV11-2 to TRBJ2-7, with TRBD1 as a possible D gene (5 bases). Germline V gives CDR1 SGHAT, CDR2 FQNNGV. The V end lost 4 bases, the J end lost 0 bases, and 10 bases lay between the germline ends. The CDR3 extends over 14 amino acids. CDR3 coding DNA: TGTGCCAGCAGCTGGGGCTCGGACTCCTACGAGCAGTACTTC. This gives the protein CASSWGSDSYEQYF.

The chain links TRBV7-2 to TRBJ1-2; no clear D. The germline gives CDR1 SGHTA, CDR2 FQGNSA. Deletions cut 4 bases from V and 5 bases from J, with 5 bases between. The CDR3 sequence is 11 residues long. CDR3: CASSSTYGYTF. The DNA for the CDR3 is TGTGCCAGCAGCTCCACTTATGGCTACACCTTC.

The J gene is TRBJ2-3, the V gene TRBV5-6, with D uncertain. The ends were cut back, 0 bases at V and 6 bases at J, with 8 bases in the middle. This CDR3 comprises 13 residues. The germline V gene has CDR1 SGHDT and CDR2 YYEEEE. The CDR3 region has the DNA TGTGCCAGCAGCTTGGGTTACGGGGATACGCAGTATTTT. It codes for CASSLGYGDTQYF.